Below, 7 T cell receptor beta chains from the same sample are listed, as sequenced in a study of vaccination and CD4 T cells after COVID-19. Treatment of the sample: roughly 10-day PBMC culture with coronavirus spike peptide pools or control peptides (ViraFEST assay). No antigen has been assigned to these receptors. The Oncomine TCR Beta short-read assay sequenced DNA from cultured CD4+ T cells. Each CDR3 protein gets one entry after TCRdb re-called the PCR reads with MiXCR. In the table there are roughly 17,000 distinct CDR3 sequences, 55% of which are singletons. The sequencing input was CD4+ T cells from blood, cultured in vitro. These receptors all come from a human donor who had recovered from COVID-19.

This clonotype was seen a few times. In DNA form, the CDR3 reads TGTGCCAGCAGTCGGGAGTCGCTGTCCCTCCACTTT. Translation: CASSRESLSLHF. V is TRBV2 and J is TRBJ1-6; D not certain. The CDR3 consists of 12 residues. V lost 5 bases and J lost 14, with 13 bases in between. Germline-derived CDR1 and CDR2 are SNHLY and FYNNEI.

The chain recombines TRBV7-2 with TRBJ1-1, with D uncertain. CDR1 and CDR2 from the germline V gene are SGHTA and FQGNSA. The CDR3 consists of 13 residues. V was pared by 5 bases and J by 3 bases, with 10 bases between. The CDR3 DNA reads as TGTGCCAGCAGCCCGATGGAGGACACTGAAGCTTTCTTT. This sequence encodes CASSPMEDTEAFF.

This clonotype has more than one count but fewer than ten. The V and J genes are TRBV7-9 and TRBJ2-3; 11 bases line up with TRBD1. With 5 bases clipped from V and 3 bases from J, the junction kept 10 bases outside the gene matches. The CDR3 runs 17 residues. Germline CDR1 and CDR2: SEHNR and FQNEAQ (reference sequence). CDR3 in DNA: TGTGCCAGCAGCCACTCTGGCGGGGACAGGGGGACAGATACGCAGTATTTT. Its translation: CASSHSGGDRGTDTQYF.

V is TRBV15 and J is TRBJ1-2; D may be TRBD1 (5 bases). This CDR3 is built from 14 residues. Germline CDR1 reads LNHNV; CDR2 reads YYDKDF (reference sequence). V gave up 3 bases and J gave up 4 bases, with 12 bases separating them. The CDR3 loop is CATSSADSAYGYTF. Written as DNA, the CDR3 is TGTGCCACCAGCAGCGCCGACAGTGCCTATGGCTACACCTTC.

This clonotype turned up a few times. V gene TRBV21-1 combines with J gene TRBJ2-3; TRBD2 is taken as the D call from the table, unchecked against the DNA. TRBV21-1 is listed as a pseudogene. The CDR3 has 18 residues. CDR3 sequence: CASRRGLSLAGALDTQYF. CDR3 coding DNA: TGTGCCAGCCGCCGGGGTCTGAGCCTAGCGGGAGCGTTAGATACGCAGTATTTT.

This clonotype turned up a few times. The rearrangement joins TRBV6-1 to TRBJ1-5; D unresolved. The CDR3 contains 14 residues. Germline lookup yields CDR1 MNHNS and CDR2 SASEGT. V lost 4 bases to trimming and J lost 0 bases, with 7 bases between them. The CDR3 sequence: CASSGLNSNQPQHF. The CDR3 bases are TGTGCCAGCAGTGGGCTGAATAGCAATCAGCCCCAGCATTTT.

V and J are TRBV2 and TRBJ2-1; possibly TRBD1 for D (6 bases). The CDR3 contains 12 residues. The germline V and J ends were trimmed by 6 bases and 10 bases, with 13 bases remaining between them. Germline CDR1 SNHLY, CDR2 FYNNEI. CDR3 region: CASSATGREQFF. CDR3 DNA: TGTGCCAGCAGCGCGACAGGCCGCGAGCAGTTCTTC.